This entry concerns a single T cell receptor (beta chain). This sample stems from a study of blood T cell repertoires in COVID-19. Turning to the study itself: The United States, Italy and Spain provided the acute and convalescent COVID-19 samples. T cells, B-cell-depleted T cells, or PBMCs supplied cDNA or gDNA.

Measured with immunoSEQ multiplex PCR; TCRdb has only the in-frame clones, and not every one. The sample has about 240,000 clones, approximately 78% seen once. Trimming took 4 bases from V and 7 from J; bases not matched to a gene: 5. Per germline, CDR1 SGHRS and CDR2 YFSETQ. This CDR3 has 14 residues. Sequenced: peripheral blood. The source is a woman between 55 and 75 years old with active or convalescent COVID-19. This chain joins TRBV5-1 and TRBJ2-4; TRBD1 agrees at 10 bases. The CDR3 bases are TGCGCCAGCAGCAAGCCGGGACAGGGGAACATTCAGTACTTC. Its translation is CASSKPGQGNIQYF. Using reference TRBV5-1 and TRBJ2-4 for the parts outside the CDR3, the full variable domain is KAGVTQTPRYLIKTRGQQVTLSCSPISGHRSVSWYQQTPGQGLQFLFEYFSETQRNKGNFPGRFSGRQFSNSRSEMNVSTLELGDSALYLCASSKPGQGNIQYFGAGTRLSVL.